This entry features one TCR beta chain sequence. This entry belongs to a study of cytomegalovirus exposure and HLA in healthy donors. With 60 Vbeta and 13 Jbeta primers, the PCR was carried out. Measured with immunoSEQ multiplex PCR; TCRdb has only the in-frame clones, and not every one. Recorded here are 80,000 to 100,000 clones; the top ten clones represent 3.4%. The TCR sequence derives from a woman aged 25 to 39 in good health and CMV-seronegative. The sequenced sample was PBMCs.

CDR3 coding DNA: TGTGCCAGCAGCTTAGAGGGACAGAACCAAGAGACCCAGTACTTC. This sequence encodes CASSLEGQNQETQYF. The chain uses TRBV11-3 and TRBJ2-5, with 7 bases fitting TRBD1. Germline trimming cut 0 bases from V and 0 bases from J; bases unmatched to any gene: 1. The CDR3 contains 15 residues. CDR1 and CDR2 (germline): SGHNT, YENEEA.